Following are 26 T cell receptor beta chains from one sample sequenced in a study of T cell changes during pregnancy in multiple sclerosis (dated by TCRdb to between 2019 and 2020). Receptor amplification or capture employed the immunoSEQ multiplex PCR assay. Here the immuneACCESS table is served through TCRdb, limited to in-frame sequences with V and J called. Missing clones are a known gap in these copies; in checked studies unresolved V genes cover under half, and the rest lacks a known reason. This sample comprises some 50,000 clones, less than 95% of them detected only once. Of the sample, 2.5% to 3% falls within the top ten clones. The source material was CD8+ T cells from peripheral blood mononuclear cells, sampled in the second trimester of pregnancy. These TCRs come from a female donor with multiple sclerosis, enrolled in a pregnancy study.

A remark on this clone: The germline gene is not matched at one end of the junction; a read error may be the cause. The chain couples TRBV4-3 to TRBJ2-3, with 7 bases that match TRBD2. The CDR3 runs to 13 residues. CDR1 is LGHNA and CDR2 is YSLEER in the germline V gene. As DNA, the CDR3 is TGCGCCAGCAGCCAAGATCGGACTAGGGCGAGGCATTTT. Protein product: CASSQDRTRARHF.

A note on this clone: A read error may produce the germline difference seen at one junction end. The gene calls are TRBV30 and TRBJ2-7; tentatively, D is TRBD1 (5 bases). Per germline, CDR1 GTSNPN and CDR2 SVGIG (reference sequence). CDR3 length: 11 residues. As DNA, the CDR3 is TGTGCCTCCCGTTTGGGGCTCGAGCAGTGCTTC. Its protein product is CASRLGLEQCF.

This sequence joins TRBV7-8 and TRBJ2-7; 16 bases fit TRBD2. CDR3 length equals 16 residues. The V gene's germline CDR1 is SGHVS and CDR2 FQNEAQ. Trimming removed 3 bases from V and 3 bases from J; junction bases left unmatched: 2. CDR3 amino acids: CASSLGLAGGNYEQYF. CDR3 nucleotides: TGTGCCAGCAGCTTGGGACTAGCGGGGGGGAACTACGAGCAGTACTTC.

The CDR3 DNA follows: TGTGCCAGCACCCCGGGGAGCAATCAGCCCCAGCATTTT. Its protein is CASTPGSNQPQHF. The chain carries TRBV2 and TRBJ1-5, with D uncertain. The V gene lost 7 bases and the J gene lost 1 base, with 8 bases spanning the gap. Per germline, CDR1 SNHLY and CDR2 FYNNEI. The CDR3 contains 13 residues.

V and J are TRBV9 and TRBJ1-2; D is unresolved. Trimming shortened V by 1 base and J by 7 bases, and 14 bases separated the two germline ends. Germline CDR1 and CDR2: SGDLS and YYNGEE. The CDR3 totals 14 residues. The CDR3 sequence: CASSVSGAGSGYTF. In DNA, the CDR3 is TGTGCCAGCAGCGTATCGGGTGCTGGGAGTGGCTACACCTTC.

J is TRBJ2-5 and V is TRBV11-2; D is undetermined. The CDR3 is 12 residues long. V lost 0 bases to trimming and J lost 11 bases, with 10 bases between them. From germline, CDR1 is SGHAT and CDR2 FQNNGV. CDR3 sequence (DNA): TGTGCCAGCAGCTTAGATGGGCGTAGGCAGTACTTC. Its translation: CASSLDGRRQYF.

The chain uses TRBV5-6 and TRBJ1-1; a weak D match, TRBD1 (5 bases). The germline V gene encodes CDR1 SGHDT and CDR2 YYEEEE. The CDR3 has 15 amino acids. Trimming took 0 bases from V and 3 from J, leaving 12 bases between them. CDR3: CASSLAAGGDTEAFF. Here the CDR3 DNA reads TGTGCCAGCAGCTTGGCGGCGGGGGGGGACACTGAAGCTTTCTTT.

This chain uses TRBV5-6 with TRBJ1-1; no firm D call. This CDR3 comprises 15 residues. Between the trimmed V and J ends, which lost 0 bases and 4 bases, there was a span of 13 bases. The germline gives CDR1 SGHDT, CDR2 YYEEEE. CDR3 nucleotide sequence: TGTGCCAGCAGCTTGGGTGGAGGGCTACTCACTGAAGCTTTCTTT. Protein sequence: CASSLGGGLLTEAFF. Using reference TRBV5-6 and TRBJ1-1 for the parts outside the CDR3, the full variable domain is DAGVTQSPTHLIKTRGQQVTLRCSPKSGHDTVSWYQQALGQGPQFIFQYYEEEERQRGNFPDRFSGHQFPNYSSELNVNALLLGDSALYLCASSLGGGLLTEAFFGQGTRLTVV.

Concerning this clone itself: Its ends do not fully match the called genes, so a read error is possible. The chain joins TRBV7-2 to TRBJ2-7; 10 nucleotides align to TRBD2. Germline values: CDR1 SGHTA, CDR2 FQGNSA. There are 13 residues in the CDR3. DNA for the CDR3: TGTGCCAGCGGCTTACTAGCGGGATACGAGCAGTACTTC. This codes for CASGLLAGYEQYF.

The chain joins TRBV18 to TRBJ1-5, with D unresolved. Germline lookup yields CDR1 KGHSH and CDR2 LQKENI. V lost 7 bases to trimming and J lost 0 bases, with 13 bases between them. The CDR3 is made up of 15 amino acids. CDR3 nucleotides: TGTGCCAGCTTCACCGCGGGAAATAGCAATCAGCCCCAGCATTTT. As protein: CASFTAGNSNQPQHF.

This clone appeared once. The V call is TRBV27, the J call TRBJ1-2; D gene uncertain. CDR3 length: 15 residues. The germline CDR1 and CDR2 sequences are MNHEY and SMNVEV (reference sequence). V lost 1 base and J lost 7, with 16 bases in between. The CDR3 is CASSLYRSAALGYTF. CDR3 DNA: TGTGCCAGCAGTTTATACCGGTCCGCCGCCCTTGGCTACACCTTC.

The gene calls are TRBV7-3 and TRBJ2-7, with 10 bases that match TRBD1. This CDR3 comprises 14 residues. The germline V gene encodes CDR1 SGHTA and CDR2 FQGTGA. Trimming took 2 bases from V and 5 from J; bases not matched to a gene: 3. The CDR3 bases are TGTGCCAGCAGCTTATACGGGACAGGGGACGAGCAGTACTTC. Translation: CASSLYGTGDEQYF.

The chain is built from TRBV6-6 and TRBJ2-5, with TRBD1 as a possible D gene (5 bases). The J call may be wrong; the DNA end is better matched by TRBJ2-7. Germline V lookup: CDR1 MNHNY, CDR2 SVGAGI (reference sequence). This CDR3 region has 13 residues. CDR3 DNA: TGTGCCAGCGTACAGGCTCTCTCCTACGAGCAGTACTTC. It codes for CASVQALSYEQYF.

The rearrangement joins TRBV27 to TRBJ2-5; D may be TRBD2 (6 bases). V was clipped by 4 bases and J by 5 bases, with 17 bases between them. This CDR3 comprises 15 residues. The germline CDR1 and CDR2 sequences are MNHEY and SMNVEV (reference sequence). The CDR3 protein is CASSSQLASGETQYF. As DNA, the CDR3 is TGTGCCAGCAGTTCGCAGCTAGCGTCCGGGGAGACCCAGTACTTC.

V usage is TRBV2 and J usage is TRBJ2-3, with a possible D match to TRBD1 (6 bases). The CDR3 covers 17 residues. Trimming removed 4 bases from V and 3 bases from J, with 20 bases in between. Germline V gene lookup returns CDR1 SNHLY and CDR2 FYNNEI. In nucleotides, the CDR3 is TGTGCCAGCAGTGCGTGGGACACCGATTCGGAAACAGATACGCAGTATTTT. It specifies CASSAWDTDSETDTQYF.

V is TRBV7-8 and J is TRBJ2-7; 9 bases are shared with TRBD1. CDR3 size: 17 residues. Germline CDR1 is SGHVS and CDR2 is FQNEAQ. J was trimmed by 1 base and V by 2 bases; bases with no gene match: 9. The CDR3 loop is CASSLKATGGRSYEQYF. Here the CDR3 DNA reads TGTGCCAGCAGCTTAAAGGCGACAGGGGGTAGATCCTACGAGCAGTACTTC.

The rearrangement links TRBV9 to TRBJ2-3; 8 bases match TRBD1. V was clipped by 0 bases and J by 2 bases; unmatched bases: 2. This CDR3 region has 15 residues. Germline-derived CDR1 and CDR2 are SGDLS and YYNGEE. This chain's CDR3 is CASSVEGQVTDTQYF. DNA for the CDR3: TGTGCCAGCAGCGTAGAGGGACAGGTCACAGATACGCAGTATTTT. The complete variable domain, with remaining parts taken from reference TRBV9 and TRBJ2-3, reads DSGVTQTPKHLITATGQRVTLRCSPRSGDLSVYWYQQSLDQGLQFLIQYYNGEERAKGNILERFSAQQFPDLHSELNLSSLELGDSALYFCASSVEGQVTDTQYFGPGTRLTVL.

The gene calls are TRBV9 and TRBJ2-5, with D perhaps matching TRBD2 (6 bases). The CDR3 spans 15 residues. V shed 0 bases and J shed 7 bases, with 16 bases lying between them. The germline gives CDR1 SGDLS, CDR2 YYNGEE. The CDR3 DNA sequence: TGTGCCAGCAGCGTAGGGGGTGGAGCGGGTGGGACCCAGTACTTC. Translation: CASSVGGGAGGTQYF.

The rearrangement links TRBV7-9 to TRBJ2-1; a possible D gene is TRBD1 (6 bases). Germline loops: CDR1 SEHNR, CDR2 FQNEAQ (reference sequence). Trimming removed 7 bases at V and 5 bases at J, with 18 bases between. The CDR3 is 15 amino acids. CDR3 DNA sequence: TGTGCCAGCACTGAATCCCGGACAGCAAACAATGAGCAGTTCTTC. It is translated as CASTESRTANNEQFF.

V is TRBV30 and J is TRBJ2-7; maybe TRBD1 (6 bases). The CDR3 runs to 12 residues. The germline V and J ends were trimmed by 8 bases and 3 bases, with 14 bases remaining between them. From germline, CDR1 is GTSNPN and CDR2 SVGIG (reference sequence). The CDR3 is CARGQGGYEQYF. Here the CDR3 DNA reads TGTGCCAGAGGACAAGGGGGCTACGAGCAGTACTTC.

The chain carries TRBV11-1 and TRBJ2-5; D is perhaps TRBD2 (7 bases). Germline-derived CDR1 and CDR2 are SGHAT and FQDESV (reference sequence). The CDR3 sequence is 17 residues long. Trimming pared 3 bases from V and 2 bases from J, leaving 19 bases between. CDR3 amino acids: CASSLGGQWPWQETQYF. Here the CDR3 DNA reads TGTGCCAGCAGCTTGGGGGGGCAATGGCCCTGGCAAGAGACCCAGTACTTC.

This CDR3 reads CASTKRTTPEADTQYF. CDR3 DNA: TGTGCCAGCACCAAAAGGACTACCCCAGAGGCAGATACGCAGTATTTT. The chain uses TRBV27 and TRBJ2-3; a weak D match, TRBD2 (6 bases). CDR1 and CDR2 from the germline V gene are MNHEY and SMNVEV (reference sequence). The CDR3 is made up of 16 amino acids. V lost 7 bases and J lost 4, with 21 bases in between.

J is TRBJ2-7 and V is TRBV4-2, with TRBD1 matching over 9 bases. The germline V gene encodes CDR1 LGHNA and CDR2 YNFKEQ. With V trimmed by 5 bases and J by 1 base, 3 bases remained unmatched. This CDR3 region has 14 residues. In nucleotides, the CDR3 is TGTGCCAGCAGCACCGGGACAGGGTCCTACGAGCAGTACTTC. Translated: CASSTGTGSYEQYF.

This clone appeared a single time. CDR3 region: CASTQRAGESYEQYF. The DNA for the CDR3 is TGTGCCAGCACCCAGAGGGCAGGGGAAAGTTACGAGCAGTACTTC. The V and J genes are TRBV4-2 and TRBJ2-7; D is possibly TRBD1 (6 bases). Trimming took off 7 bases at V and 4 bases at J, with 20 bases between the two ends. The CDR3 has 15 residues. CDR1 and CDR2 (germline): LGHNA, YNFKEQ.

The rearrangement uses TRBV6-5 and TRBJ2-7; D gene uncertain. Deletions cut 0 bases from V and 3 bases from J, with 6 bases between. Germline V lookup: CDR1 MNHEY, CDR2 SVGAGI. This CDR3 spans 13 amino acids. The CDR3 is CASSYSARYEQYF. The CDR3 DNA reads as TGTGCCAGCAGTTACTCGGCACGCTACGAGCAGTACTTC.

The CDR3 DNA is TGTGCCAGCAGCTTGGCCGCTAGCGGGGGGGCCAATGAGCAGTTCTTC. Translating gives CASSLAASGGANEQFF. The chain is built from TRBV5-4 and TRBJ2-1, with 12 bases identical to TRBD2. Germline CDR1 SGHNT, CDR2 YYREEE (reference sequence). This CDR3 has 16 amino acids. After removal of 0 bases from V and 6 bases from J, the junction contained 4 bases not matched to a gene.